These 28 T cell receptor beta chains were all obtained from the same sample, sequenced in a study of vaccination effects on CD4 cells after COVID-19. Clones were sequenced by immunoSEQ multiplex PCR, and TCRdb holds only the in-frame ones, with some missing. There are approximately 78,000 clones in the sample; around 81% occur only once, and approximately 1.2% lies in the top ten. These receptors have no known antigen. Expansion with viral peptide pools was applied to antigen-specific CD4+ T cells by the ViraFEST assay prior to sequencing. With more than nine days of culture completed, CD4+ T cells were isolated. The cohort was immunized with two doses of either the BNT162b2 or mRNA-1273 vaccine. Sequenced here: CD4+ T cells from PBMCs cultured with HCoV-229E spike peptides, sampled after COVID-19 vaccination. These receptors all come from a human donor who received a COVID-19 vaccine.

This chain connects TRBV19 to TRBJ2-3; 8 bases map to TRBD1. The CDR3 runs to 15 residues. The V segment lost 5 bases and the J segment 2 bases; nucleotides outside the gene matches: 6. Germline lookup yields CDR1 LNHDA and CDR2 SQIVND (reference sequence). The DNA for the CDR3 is TGTGCCAGTAGTTATGGGACAGGAGACACAGATACGCAGTATTTT. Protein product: CASSYGTGDTDTQYF.

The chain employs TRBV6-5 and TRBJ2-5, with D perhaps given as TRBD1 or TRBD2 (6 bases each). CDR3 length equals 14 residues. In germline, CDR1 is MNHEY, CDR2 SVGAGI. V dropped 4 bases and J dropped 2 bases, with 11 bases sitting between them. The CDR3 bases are TGTGCCAGCAGTTGGAGGGGGGATCAAGAGACCCAGTACTTC. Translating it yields CASSWRGDQETQYF.

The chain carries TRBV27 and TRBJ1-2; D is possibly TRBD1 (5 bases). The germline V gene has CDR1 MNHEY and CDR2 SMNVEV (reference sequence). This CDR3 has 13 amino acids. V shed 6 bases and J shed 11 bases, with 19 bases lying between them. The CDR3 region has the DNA TGTGCCAGCAGAAATTATCCCAGGGACGGTTACACCTTC. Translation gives CASRNYPRDGYTF.

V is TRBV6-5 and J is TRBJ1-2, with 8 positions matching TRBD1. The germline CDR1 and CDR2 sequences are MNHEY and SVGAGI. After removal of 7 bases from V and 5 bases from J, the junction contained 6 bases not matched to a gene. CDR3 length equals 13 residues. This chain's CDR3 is CASTLGQAYGYTF. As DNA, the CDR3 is TGTGCCAGCACCCTGGGACAGGCATATGGCTACACCTTC.

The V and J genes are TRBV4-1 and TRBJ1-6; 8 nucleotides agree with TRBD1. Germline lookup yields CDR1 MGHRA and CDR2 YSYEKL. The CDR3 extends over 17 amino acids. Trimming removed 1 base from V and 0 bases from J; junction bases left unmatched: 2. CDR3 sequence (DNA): TGCGCCAGCAGCCAAGGGACAGGGAGCTCCTATAATTCACCCCTCCACTTT. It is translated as CASSQGTGSSYNSPLHF.

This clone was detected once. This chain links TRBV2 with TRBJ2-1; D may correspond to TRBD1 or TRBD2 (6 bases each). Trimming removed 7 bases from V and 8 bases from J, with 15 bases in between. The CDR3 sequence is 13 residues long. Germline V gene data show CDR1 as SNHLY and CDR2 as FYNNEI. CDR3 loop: CASNRVGGYEQFF. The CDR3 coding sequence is TGTGCCAGCAATCGGGTCGGGGGCTATGAGCAGTTCTTC.

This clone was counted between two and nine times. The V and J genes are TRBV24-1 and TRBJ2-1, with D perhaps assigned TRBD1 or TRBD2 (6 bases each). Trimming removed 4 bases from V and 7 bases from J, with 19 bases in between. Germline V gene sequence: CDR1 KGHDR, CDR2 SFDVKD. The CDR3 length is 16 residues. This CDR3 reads CATSDPQGGSLNEQFF. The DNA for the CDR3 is TGTGCCACCAGTGACCCACAGGGAGGATCCCTTAATGAGCAGTTCTTC.

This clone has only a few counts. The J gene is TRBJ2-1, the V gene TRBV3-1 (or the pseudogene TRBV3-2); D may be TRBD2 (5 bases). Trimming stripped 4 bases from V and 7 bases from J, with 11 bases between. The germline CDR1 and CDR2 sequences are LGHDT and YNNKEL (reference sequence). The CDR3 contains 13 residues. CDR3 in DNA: TGTGCCAGCAGCCCCAAATGGAGGAATGAGCAGTTCTTC. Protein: CASSPKWRNEQFF.

Here the CDR3 reads CASSFHRTEAFF. CDR3 coding DNA: TGTGCCAGCAGCTTCCACAGGACAGAAGCTTTCTTT. The chain employs TRBV7-8 and TRBJ1-1, with D possibly being TRBD1 (5 bases). Germline V gene sequence: CDR1 SGHVS, CDR2 FQNEAQ. This CDR3 is 12 amino acids long. The V end lost 3 bases, the J end lost 8 bases, and 10 bases lay between the germline ends.

The CDR3 is CAPSMRGRQGVNSPLHF. In DNA form, the CDR3 reads TGTGCCCCCTCTATGCGGGGAAGACAGGGTGTAAATTCACCCCTCCACTTT. The chain couples TRBV12-2 to TRBJ1-6; the table's D call of TRBD1 was not tested on the DNA. TRBV12-2 is tagged as a pseudogene. CDR3 length: 17 residues.

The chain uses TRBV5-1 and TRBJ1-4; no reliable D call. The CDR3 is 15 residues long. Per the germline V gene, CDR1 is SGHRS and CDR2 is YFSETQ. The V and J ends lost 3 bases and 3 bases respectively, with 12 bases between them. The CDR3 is CASSYLGGANEKLFF. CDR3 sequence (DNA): TGCGCCAGCAGCTACCTAGGCGGAGCTAATGAAAAACTGTTTTTT.

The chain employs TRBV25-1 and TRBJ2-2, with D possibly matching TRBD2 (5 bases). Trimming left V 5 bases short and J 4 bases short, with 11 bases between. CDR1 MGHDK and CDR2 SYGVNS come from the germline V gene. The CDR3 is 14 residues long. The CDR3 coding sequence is TGTGCCAGCAGTTACCCTGGAGGCACCGGGGAGCTGTTTTTT. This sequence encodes CASSYPGGTGELFF.

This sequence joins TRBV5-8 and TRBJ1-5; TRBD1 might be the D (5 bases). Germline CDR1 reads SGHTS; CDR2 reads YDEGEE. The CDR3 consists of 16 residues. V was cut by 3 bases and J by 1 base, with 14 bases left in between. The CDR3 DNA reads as TGTGCCAGCAGCTCGGGGGACCTAGGGAGCAATCAGCCCCAGCATTTT. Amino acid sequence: CASSSGDLGSNQPQHF.

This CDR3 reads CASSRMTLRDYGYTF. The CDR3 DNA is TGTGCCAGCAGCCGTATGACGCTCCGTGACTATGGCTACACCTTC. V usage is TRBV5-5 and J usage is TRBJ1-2; D not certain. In germline, CDR1 is SGHKS, CDR2 YYEKEE (reference sequence). Trimming removed 4 bases at V and 3 bases at J, with 16 bases between. The CDR3 covers 15 residues.

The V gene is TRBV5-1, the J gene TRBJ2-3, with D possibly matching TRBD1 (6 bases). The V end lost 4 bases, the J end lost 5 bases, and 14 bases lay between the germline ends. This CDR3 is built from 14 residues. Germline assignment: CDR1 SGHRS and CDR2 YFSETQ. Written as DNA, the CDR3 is TGCGCCAGCAGCCGCATAACAGGGCAAGATACGCAGTATTTT. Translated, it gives CASSRITGQDTQYF.

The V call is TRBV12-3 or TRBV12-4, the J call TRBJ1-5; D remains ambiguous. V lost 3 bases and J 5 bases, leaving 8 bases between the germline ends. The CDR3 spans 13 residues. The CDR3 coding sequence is TGTGCCAGCAGTTTCGACGGGTATCAGCCCCAGCATTTT. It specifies CASSFDGYQPQHF.

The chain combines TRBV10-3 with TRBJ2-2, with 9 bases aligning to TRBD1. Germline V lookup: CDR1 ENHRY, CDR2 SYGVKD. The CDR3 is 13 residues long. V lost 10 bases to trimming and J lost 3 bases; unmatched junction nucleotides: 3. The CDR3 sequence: CATRDRDTGELFF. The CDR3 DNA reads TGTGCCACCCGGGACAGGGACACCGGGGAGCTGTTTTTT.

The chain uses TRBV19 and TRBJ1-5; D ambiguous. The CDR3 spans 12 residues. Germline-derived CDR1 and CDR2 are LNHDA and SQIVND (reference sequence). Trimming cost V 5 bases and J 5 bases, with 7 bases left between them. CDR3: CASSRYDQPQHF. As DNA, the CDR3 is TGTGCCAGTAGTCGCTACGATCAGCCCCAGCATTTT.

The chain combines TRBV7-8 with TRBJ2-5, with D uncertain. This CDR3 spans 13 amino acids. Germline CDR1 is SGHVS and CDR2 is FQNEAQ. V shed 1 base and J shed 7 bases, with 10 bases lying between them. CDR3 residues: CASSLEREGTQYF. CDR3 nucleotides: TGTGCCAGCAGCTTAGAGCGTGAAGGGACCCAGTACTTC.

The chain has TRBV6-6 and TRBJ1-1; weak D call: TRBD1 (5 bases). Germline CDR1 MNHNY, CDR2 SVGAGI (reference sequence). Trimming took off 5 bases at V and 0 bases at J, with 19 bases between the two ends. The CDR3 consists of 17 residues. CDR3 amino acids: CASSRPQGRAMNTEAFF. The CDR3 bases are TGTGCCAGCAGTCGTCCCCAGGGTAGGGCCATGAACACTGAAGCTTTCTTT.

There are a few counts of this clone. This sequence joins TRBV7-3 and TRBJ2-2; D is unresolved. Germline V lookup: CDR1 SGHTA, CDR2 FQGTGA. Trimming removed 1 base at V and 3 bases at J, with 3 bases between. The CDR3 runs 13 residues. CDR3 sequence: CASSLRDTGELFF. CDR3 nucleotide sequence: TGTGCCAGCAGCTTAAGAGACACCGGGGAGCTGTTTTTT.

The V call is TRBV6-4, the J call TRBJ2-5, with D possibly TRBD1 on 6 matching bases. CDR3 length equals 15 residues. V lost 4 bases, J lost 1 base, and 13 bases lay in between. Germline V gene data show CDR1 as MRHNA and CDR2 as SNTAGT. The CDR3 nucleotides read TGTGCCAGCAGTGCTCAGGGGACATCCCAAGAGACCCAGTACTTC. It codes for CASSAQGTSQETQYF.

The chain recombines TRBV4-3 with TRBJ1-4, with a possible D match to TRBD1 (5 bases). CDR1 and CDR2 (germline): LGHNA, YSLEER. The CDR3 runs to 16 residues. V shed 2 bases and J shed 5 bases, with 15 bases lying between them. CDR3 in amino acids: CASSQSYTGRNEKLFF. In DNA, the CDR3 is TGCGCCAGCAGCCAATCTTATACAGGCCGAAATGAAAAACTGTTTTTT.

CDR3 nucleotides: TGTGCCAGCAGTGACACCGCGGGGCAAGAGACCCAGTACTTC. Translation gives CASSDTAGQETQYF. The chain carries TRBV2 and TRBJ2-5; a possible D gene is TRBD2 (6 bases). Germline loops: CDR1 SNHLY, CDR2 FYNNEI. V lost 3 bases and J lost 2, with 10 bases in between. The CDR3 loop spans 14 amino acids.

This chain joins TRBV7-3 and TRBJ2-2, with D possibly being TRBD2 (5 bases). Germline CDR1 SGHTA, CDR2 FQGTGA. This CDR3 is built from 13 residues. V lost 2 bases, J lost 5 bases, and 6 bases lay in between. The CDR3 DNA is TGTGCCAGCAGCTTATCGGGGACCGGGGAGCTGTTTTTT. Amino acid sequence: CASSLSGTGELFF.

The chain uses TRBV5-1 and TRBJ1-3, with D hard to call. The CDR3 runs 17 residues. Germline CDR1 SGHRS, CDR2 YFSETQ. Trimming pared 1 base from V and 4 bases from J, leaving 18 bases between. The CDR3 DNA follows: TGCGCCAGCAGCTTGCATAATGGGAACAAGGTAGGAAACACCATATATTTT. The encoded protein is CASSLHNGNKVGNTIYF.

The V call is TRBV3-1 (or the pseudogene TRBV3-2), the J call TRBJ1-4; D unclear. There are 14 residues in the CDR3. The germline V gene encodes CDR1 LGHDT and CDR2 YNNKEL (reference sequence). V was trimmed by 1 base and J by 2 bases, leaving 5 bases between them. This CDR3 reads CASSQAGTNEKLFF. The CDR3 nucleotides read TGTGCCAGCAGCCAAGCCGGGACTAATGAAAAACTGTTTTTT.

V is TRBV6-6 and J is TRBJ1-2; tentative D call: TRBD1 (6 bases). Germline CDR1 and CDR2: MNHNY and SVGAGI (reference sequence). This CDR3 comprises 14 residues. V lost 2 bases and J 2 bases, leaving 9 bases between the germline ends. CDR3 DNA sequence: TGTGCCAGCAGTTACGTTCAGGGGAACTATGGCTACACCTTC. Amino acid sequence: CASSYVQGNYGYTF.